This passage covers 27 T cell receptor beta chains from one sample sequenced in a study of cytomegalovirus exposure and HLA in healthy donors (dated by TCRdb to about 2017). The method was the immunoSEQ multiplex PCR assay. For the multiplex PCR, a mixture combining 60 forward primers for TCR Vbeta segments and 13 reverse primers for TCR Jbeta segments was used. The clones in this table, taken by TCRdb from immuneACCESS, are in-frame only. Not every clone is retained; where verified, under half of the shortfall comes from an unresolved V gene, and the cause of the rest is unknown. Within this sample are about 93,000 clones, with approximately 72% of them counted one time only. The ten top clones hold 3% to 3.5% of the sample. Sequenced material: PBMCs. Receptor source: a woman aged 40-49 years in good health and CMV-seronegative.

J is TRBJ2-1 and V is TRBV28; D not resolved. Trimming cost V 7 bases and J 0 bases, with 13 bases left between them. This CDR3 contains 15 residues. Per germline, CDR1 MDHEN and CDR2 SYDVKM. CDR3 DNA: TGTGCCAGCACCCACCCTGTTAGCTCCTACAATGAGCAGTTCTTC. Translating gives CASTHPVSSYNEQFF.

Of note for this clone: Other DNA sequences in this sample translate to the same CDR3. V usage is TRBV28 and J usage is TRBJ2-2, with D unresolved. The V end lost 5 bases, the J end lost 3 bases, and 4 bases lay between the germline ends. This CDR3 has 12 amino acids. The germline V gene has CDR1 MDHEN and CDR2 SYDVKM. In nucleotides, the CDR3 is TGTGCCAGCAGTCTCTACACCGGGGAGCTGTTTTTT. Amino acids: CASSLYTGELFF.

There are a few counts of this clone. The rearrangement uses TRBV5-4 and TRBJ1-1; D uncertain. Per the germline V gene, CDR1 is SGHNT and CDR2 is YYREEE (reference sequence). This CDR3 region has 14 residues. Between the trimmed V and J ends, which lost 0 bases and 8 bases, there was a span of 14 bases. CDR3 amino acids: CASSLGVMGKEAFF. CDR3 nucleotide sequence: TGTGCCAGCAGCTTGGGCGTGATGGGCAAGGAAGCTTTCTTT.

This chain links TRBV5-1 with TRBJ2-2; D might be TRBD2 (6 bases). Germline V gene sequence: CDR1 SGHRS, CDR2 YFSETQ. Trimming removed 0 bases at V and 4 bases at J, with 16 bases between. This CDR3 has 17 amino acids. This chain's CDR3 is CASSLGGGTYVTGELFF. The CDR3 DNA follows: TGCGCCAGCAGCTTGGGAGGCGGGACTTACGTCACCGGGGAGCTGTTTTTT.

The CDR3 region has the DNA TGCAGCGTTGAAAAGGGGGCGACAACCACAGATACGCAGTATTTT. It specifies CSVEKGATTTDTQYF. V gene TRBV29-1 combines with J gene TRBJ2-3; 7 nucleotides agree with TRBD1. Per the germline V gene, CDR1 is SQVTM and CDR2 is ANQGSEA. V lost 2 bases to trimming and J lost 2 bases; unmatched junction nucleotides: 7. CDR3 length equals 15 residues.

This rearrangement joins TRBV2 to TRBJ1-4; 8 bases map to TRBD1. Germline V lookup: CDR1 SNHLY, CDR2 FYNNEI. This CDR3 region has 14 residues. Trimming cost V 5 bases and J 5 bases; bases outside gene matches: 4. CDR3 loop: CASSQQGGNEKLFF. The CDR3, as DNA: TGTGCCAGCAGTCAACAGGGGGGGAATGAAAAACTGTTTTTT.

The sample holds a few counts of this clone. V gene TRBV7-8 combines with J gene TRBJ2-7; weak D call: TRBD2 (5 bases). V was trimmed by 4 bases and J by 6 bases, leaving 16 bases between them. This CDR3 comprises 14 residues. Germline CDR1 is SGHVS and CDR2 is FQNEAQ. DNA for the CDR3: TGTGCCAGCAGCTCCCGAGGGATAGCCCCCGAGCAGTACTTC. Encoded protein: CASSSRGIAPEQYF.

This clone was seen a handful of times. CDR3 amino acids: CASSSTLSTEAFF. CDR3 DNA: TGTGCCAGCAGCTCTACCTTGAGCACTGAAGCTTTCTTT. The rearrangement links TRBV11-2 to TRBJ1-1, with unresolved D. V was clipped by 4 bases and J by 4 bases, with 10 bases between them. Germline V lookup: CDR1 SGHAT, CDR2 FQNNGV. This CDR3 is 13 amino acids long.

The chain carries TRBV11-2 and TRBJ2-1, with 12 bases fitting TRBD2. V lost 3 bases, J lost 6 bases, and 0 bases stayed unmatched. The germline V gene encodes CDR1 SGHAT and CDR2 FQNNGV. The CDR3 consists of 14 residues. This CDR3 is CASSLGLAGNEQFF. CDR3 in DNA: TGTGCCAGCAGCTTGGGACTAGCGGGCAATGAGCAGTTCTTC.

This chain uses TRBV19 with TRBJ1-5; no clear D. Between the trimmed V and J ends, which lost 3 bases and 7 bases, there was a span of 7 bases. CDR3 length: 12 amino acids. CDR1 and CDR2 (germline): LNHDA, SQIVND (reference sequence). CDR3 DNA sequence: TGTGCCAGTAGTATTTACGGGCAGCCCCAGCATTTT. Residues: CASSIYGQPQHF.

The chain joins TRBV5-4 to TRBJ2-2; 7 nucleotides match TRBD1. Germline V lookup: CDR1 SGHNT, CDR2 YYREEE (reference sequence). The CDR3 covers 15 residues. After removal of 4 bases from V and 6 bases from J, the junction contained 9 bases not matched to a gene. CDR3 residues: CASSHLGQVAGELFF. CDR3 DNA: TGTGCCAGCAGCCACCTTGGACAGGTGGCCGGGGAGCTGTTTTTT.

This clone has only a few counts. The V call is TRBV10-3, the J call TRBJ1-2; D perhaps matches TRBD1 (6 bases). Germline V gene data show CDR1 as ENHRY and CDR2 as SYGVKD. V was shortened by 6 bases and J by 4 bases, with 18 bases between the two germline ends. The CDR3 sequence is 15 residues long. The CDR3 nucleotides are TGTGCCATCAGGGCAGGGGATTCGGTTAGCTATGGCTACACCTTC. Translation: CAIRAGDSVSYGYTF.

J is TRBJ2-3 and V is TRBV7-9; a weak D match, TRBD2 (6 bases). The V and J ends lost 5 bases and 1 base respectively, with 19 bases between them. This CDR3 has 17 amino acids. Germline CDR1 SEHNR, CDR2 FQNEAQ (reference sequence). The CDR3 protein is CASSPQAGSWGTDTQYF. CDR3 coding DNA: TGTGCCAGCAGCCCCCAGGCGGGATCTTGGGGCACAGATACGCAGTATTTT.

This sequence joins TRBV30 and TRBJ2-2; D uncertain. The CDR3 loop spans 14 amino acids. Per germline, CDR1 GTSNPN and CDR2 SVGIG (reference sequence). The germline V and J ends were trimmed by 0 bases and 1 base, with 6 bases remaining between them. CDR3 sequence reads: CAWSVRRNTGELFF. The CDR3 nucleotides read TGTGCCTGGAGTGTCCGCAGGAACACCGGGGAGCTGTTTTTT. Together with reference TRBV30 and TRBJ2-2, the CDR3 gives the full variable domain: SQTIHQWPATLVQPVGSPLSLECTVEGTSNPNLYWYRQAAGRGLQLLFYSVGIGQISSEVPQNLSASRPQDRQFILSSKKLLLSDSGFYLCAWSVRRNTGELFFGEGSRLTVL.

This clone was observed a few times. The chain links TRBV7-3 to TRBJ1-1, with 8 bases fitting TRBD1. The CDR3 length is 12 residues. CDR1 is SGHTA and CDR2 is FQGTGA in the germline V gene. Losses at the gene ends were 4 bases for V and 8 bases for J; bases not matched to a gene: 3. CDR3 sequence reads: CASSSGQGEAFF. The CDR3 DNA reads TGTGCCAGCAGCTCCGGACAGGGCGAAGCTTTCTTT.

This clone has more than one count but fewer than ten. This chain links TRBV10-3 with TRBJ1-5; TRBD1 matches at 7 bases. CDR1 is ENHRY, CDR2 SYGVKD, per germline. Trimming cost V 2 bases and J 3 bases; bases outside gene matches: 4. The CDR3 is 15 amino acids. CDR3 in amino acids: CAISEKTGTNQPQHF. The CDR3 DNA sequence: TGTGCCATCAGTGAGAAGACAGGGACCAATCAGCCCCAGCATTTT.

This clone was recorded only once. The rearrangement joins TRBV14 to TRBJ1-2; 8 bases match TRBD1. The germline CDR1 and CDR2 sequences are SGHDN and FVKESK. The CDR3 consists of 16 residues. V shed 4 bases, J shed 2 bases, and the junction held 9 bases outside the gene matches. The CDR3 is CASSPHPAGGNYGYTF. The CDR3 DNA follows: TGTGCCAGCAGCCCCCACCCAGCAGGGGGCAACTATGGCTACACCTTC.

This chain uses TRBV6-4 with TRBJ1-6, with 9 bases fitting TRBD1. J was trimmed by 9 bases and V by 3 bases; bases with no gene match: 3. CDR1 MRHNA and CDR2 SNTAGT come from the germline V gene. There are 14 residues in the CDR3. CDR3 bases: TGTGCCAGCAGTGAGCGGACAGGGGCTTCACCCCTCCACTTT. It yields the protein CASSERTGASPLHF.

Notes on this clone: The conserved phenylalanine or tryptophan is not found at the CDR3 terminus, so this likely reflects a read error. V and J are TRBV6-4 and TRBJ1-1; TRBD1 matches at 7 bases. There are 14 residues in the CDR3. Germline trimming cut 6 bases from V and 1 base from J; bases unmatched to any gene: 5. The germline gives CDR1 MRHNA, CDR2 SNTAGT. The CDR3 nucleotides read TGTGCCAGCAGCGGGACAGCAGAGAACACTGAAGCTTTCGTT. Amino acid sequence: CASSGTAENTEAFV.

The chain employs TRBV27 and TRBJ1-2, with D possibly matching TRBD1 (6 bases). The V gene lost 3 bases and the J gene lost 2 bases, with 13 bases spanning the gap. CDR1 is MNHEY, CDR2 SMNVEV, per germline (reference sequence). The CDR3 runs to 15 residues. This CDR3 reads CASSFVDRPNYGYTF. In nucleotides, the CDR3 is TGTGCCAGCAGTTTCGTCGACAGGCCCAACTATGGCTACACCTTC.

This clone came up once. This sequence joins TRBV5-4 and TRBJ2-7; 7 nucleotides align to TRBD2. Germline V lookup: CDR1 SGHNT, CDR2 YYREEE (reference sequence). The ends lost 3 bases at V and 4 bases at J; junction bases unmatched: 10. The CDR3 has 15 amino acids. The CDR3, as DNA: TGTGCCAGCAGCTCAGCCCAACGGGGGGTGTACGAGCAGTACTTC. Protein sequence: CASSSAQRGVYEQYF.

V usage is TRBV11-2 and J usage is TRBJ2-1, with 11 positions matching TRBD2. V shed 5 bases and J 5 bases; nucleotides not matched to a gene: 8. CDR3 size: 16 residues. The germline CDR1 and CDR2 sequences are SGHAT and FQNNGV. Written as DNA, the CDR3 is TGTGCCAGCAGCCATAGACTAGCGGGATCTGACAATGAGCAGTTCTTC. Translation: CASSHRLAGSDNEQFF. Complete variable domain (other parts from reference TRBV11-2 and TRBJ2-1): EAGVAQSPRYKIIEKRQSVAFWCNPISGHATLYWYQQILGQGPKLLIQFQNNGVVDDSQLPKDRFSAERLKGVDSTLKIQPAKLEDSAVYLCASSHRLAGSDNEQFFGPGTRLTVL.

V usage is TRBV27 and J usage is TRBJ1-2; perhaps TRBD1 as D (6 bases). This CDR3 region has 12 residues. CDR1 is MNHEY, CDR2 SMNVEV, per germline (reference sequence). Between the trimmed V and J ends, which lost 1 base and 10 bases, there was a span of 10 bases. CDR3 protein: CASSLLGGAYTF. Here the CDR3 DNA reads TGTGCCAGCAGTTTATTAGGGGGGGCCTACACCTTC.

The chain is built from TRBV6-1 and TRBJ1-2; D remains unclear. The CDR3 loop spans 14 amino acids. Germline V gene data show CDR1 as MNHNS and CDR2 as SASEGT. V was cut by 0 bases and J by 1 base, with 6 bases left in between. CDR3 amino acids: CASSEAPVNYGYTF. As DNA, the CDR3 is TGTGCCAGCAGTGAAGCCCCTGTTAACTATGGCTACACCTTC.

The CDR3 region has the DNA TGTGCCAGCAGCTTTGGGGACTCGAGGAATGAGCAGTTCTTC. It translates to CASSFGDSRNEQFF. The chain joins TRBV11-3 to TRBJ2-1, with TRBD2 as a possible D gene (6 bases). V lost 3 bases and J 7 bases, leaving 13 bases between the germline ends. The germline V gene has CDR1 SGHNT and CDR2 YENEEA. This CDR3 spans 14 amino acids.

The CDR3 bases are TGTGCCAGCAGCTTAGGGCCAGGCCCCAATCAGCCCCAGCATTTT. This codes for CASSLGPGPNQPQHF. The chain couples TRBV7-2 to TRBJ1-5; D unclear. Germline values: CDR1 SGHTA, CDR2 FQGNSA. The CDR3 is 15 amino acids. The V gene lost 1 base and the J gene lost 3 bases, with 10 bases spanning the gap. Filled out from reference TRBV7-2 and TRBJ1-5, the complete variable domain reads GAGVSQSPSNKVTEKGKDVELRCDPISGHTALYWYRQSLGQGLEFLIYFQGNSAPDKSGLPSDRFSAERTGGSVSTLTIQRTQQEDSAVYLCASSLGPGPNQPQHFGDGTRLSIL.

Remarks on this clone: A read error may produce the germline difference seen at one junction end. This chain uses TRBV7-9 with TRBJ2-1; tentatively, D is TRBD2 (6 bases). CDR1 and CDR2 (germline): SEHNR, FQNEAQ (reference sequence). This CDR3 is 15 amino acids long. As DNA, the CDR3 is TGTTCCAGCAGCTTTCTAGCGAGTTCGTACAATGAGCAGTTCTTC. Translated, it gives CSSSFLASSYNEQFF.